This TCR beta chain was identified in a study of cytomegalovirus exposure and HLA in healthy donors. PCR employed 60 Vbeta and 13 Jbeta primers. Sequencing was performed with immunoSEQ multiplex PCR; in TCRdb, only in-frame clones are kept and a portion is missing. Of around 150,000 clones in the sample, 82% were seen once. This CDR3 region has 11 residues. Trimming took off 3 bases at V and 7 bases at J, with 7 bases between the two ends. From germline, CDR1 is DFQATT and CDR2 SNEGSKA (reference sequence). This chain connects TRBV20-1 to TRBJ2-4; tentative D call: TRBD2 (5 bases). The TCR sequence derives from a male donor in good health and CMV-seronegative. Material for sequencing was PBMCs. As DNA, the CDR3 is TGCAGTGCTAGCGGGGTGAACATTCAGTACTTC. Amino acid sequence: CSASGVNIQYF.